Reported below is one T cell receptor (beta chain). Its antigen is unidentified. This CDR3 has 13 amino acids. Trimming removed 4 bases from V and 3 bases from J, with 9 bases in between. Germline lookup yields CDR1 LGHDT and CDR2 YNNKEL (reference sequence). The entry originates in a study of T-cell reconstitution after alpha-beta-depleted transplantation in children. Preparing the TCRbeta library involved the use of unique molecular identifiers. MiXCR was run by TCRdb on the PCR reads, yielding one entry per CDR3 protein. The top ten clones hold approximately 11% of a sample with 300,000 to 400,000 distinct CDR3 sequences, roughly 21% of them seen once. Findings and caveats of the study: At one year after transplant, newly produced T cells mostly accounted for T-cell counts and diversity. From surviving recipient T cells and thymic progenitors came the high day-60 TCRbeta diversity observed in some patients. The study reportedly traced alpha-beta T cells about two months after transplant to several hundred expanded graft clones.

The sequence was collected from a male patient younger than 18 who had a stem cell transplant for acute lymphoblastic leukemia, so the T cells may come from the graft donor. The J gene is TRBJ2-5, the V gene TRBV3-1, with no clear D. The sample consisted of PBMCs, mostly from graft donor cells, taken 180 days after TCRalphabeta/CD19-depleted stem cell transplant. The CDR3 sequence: CASSPATKETQYF. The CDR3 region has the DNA TGTGCCAGCAGCCCGGCTACAAAAGAGACCCAGTACTTC.